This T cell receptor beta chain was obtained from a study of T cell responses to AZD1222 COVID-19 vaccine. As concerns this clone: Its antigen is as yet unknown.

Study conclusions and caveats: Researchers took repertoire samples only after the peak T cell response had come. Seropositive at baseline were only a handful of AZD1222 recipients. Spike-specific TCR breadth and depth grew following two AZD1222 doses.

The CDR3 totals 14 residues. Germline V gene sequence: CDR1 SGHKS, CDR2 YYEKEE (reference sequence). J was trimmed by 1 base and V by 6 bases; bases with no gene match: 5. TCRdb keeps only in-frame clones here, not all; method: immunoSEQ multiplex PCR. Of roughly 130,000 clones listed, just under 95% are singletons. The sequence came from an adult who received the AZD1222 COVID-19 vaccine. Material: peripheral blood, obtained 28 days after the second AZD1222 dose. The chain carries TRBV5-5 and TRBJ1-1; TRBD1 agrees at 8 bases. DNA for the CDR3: TGTGCCAGCACCTCCGGGACAGGGAACACTGAAGCTTTCTTT. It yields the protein CASTSGTGNTEAFF.